This T cell receptor (beta chain) was sequenced for a study of blood T cell repertoires in COVID-19. At the level of the study: Sites in the United States, Italy and Spain provided acute and convalescent COVID-19 samples. The analysed material was cDNA or gDNA that came from T cells, B-cell-depleted T cells, or PBMCs.

In the study's own analysis: Scientists estimated how many nucleated cells there were by amplifying reference gene primers. Only in-frame clones appear in the TCRdb table, and some are missing; sequencing was by immunoSEQ multiplex PCR. V and J calls and clone size are given by that table; D and trimming were obtained from the DNA. The table lists under 250,000 clones, 65% to 85% of them singletons, with approximately 4.8% in the top ten. The CDR3 totals 16 residues. V shed 4 bases and J 1 base; nucleotides not matched to a gene: 3. The germline CDR1 and CDR2 sequences are SGHRS and YFSETQ. This chain joins TRBV5-1 and TRBJ2-3, with 13 bases lining up with TRBD2. The material sequenced was peripheral blood. The source of this sequence is a man over 45 with active or convalescent COVID-19. CDR3 protein: CASSRTSGGRTDTQYF. As DNA, the CDR3 is TGCGCCAGCAGCCGGACTAGCGGGGGACGCACAGATACGCAGTATTTT.